The 3 T cell receptor beta chains reported below all come from one sample, sequenced in a study of beta chain features in type 1 diabetes (dated by TCRdb to 2016 to 2018). Paper-wide results and their limitations: In all four CD4+ subsets, TCRB CDR3 length was moderately but significantly shorter in type 1 diabetes patients.

The library relied on the immunoSEQ multiplex PCR assay. The entire isolated RNA was reverse transcribed using the High Capacity cDNA Reverse Transcription Kit, and thus expressed TCRB transcripts were sequenced. The clones in this table, taken by TCRdb from immuneACCESS, are in-frame only. Not every clone is retained; where verified, under half of the shortfall comes from an unresolved V gene, and the cause of the rest is unknown. This sample has about 700,000 clones in its table, and roughly 13% of those were observed once. 0.022% of the sample is held by the ten biggest clonotypes. What these receptors recognize is not known. The sample comprised naive CD4+ T cells from blood. Read against the paper, the sample's cell subset or site label means: true naive CD4+ T cells. These TCRs come from a man aged 18-30 years with type 1 diabetes.

The chain carries TRBV30 and TRBJ1-2; D remains ambiguous. The CDR3 is 12 residues long. The V end was cut by 1 base, the J end by 8 bases, with 11 bases between. The germline gives CDR1 GTSNPN, CDR2 SVGIG (reference sequence). The CDR3 loop reads CAWSEEFLGYTF. The CDR3 nucleotides read TGTGCCTGGAGTGAGGAATTTCTCGGCTACACCTTC.

This clone was detected a few times. The V gene is TRBV6-6, the J gene TRBJ1-1; D not resolved. The CDR3 sequence is 12 residues long. V was pared by 2 bases and J by 5 bases, with 6 bases between. Per germline, CDR1 MNHNY and CDR2 SVGAGI (reference sequence). The CDR3 bases are TGTGCCAGCAGTTACGAGTTTACTGAAGCTTTCTTT. It translates to CASSYEFTEAFF.

The rearrangement joins TRBV6-5 to TRBJ1-3, with a possible D match to TRBD1 (5 bases). V dropped 6 bases and J dropped 0 bases, with 12 bases sitting between them. Germline V gene lookup returns CDR1 MNHEY and CDR2 SVGAGI. The CDR3 length is 15 residues. CDR3 nucleotides: TGTGCCAGCAGGAGGGGTCCTCTCTCTGGAAACACCATATATTTT. Protein: CASRRGPLSGNTIYF.